Detailed here is one T cell receptor (beta chain). These data originate in a study of blood T cells in healthy people across ages. V was pared by 4 bases and J by 5 bases, with 8 bases of the junction left unmatched. CDR1 and CDR2 (germline): SGHTA, FQGNSA. The CDR3 covers 15 residues. Next came a second PCR, run for 7 to 11 cycles, which used a sample-barcoded 5' primer along with a J-beta primer mix. TCRdb called the 5' RACE reads again in MiXCR, with one record for every CDR3 protein. The table includes approximately 800,000 distinct CDR3 sequences, roughly 60% detected once. The sequence came from a man aged 30 to 39 in good health. The chain employs TRBV7-2 and TRBJ1-1, with 9 bases identical to TRBD1. The sequenced material came from blood. CDR3 coding DNA: TGTGCCAGCAGCTCGTACAGGGGGCGAAGAACTGAAGCTTTCTTT. As protein: CASSSYRGRRTEAFF.